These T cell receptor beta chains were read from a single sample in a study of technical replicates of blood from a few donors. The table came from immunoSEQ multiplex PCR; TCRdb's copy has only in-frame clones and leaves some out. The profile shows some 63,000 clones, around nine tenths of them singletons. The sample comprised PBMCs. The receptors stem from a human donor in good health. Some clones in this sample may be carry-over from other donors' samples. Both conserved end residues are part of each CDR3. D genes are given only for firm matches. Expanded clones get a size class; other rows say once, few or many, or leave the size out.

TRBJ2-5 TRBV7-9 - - CASSPRGKQETQYF TGTGCCAGCAGCCCGAGGGGGAAACAAGAGACCCAGTACTTC
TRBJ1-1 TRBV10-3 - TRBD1 CAIADRRGTEAFF TGTGCCATCGCGGACAGGAGGGGGACTGAAGCTTTCTTT
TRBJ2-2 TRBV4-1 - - CASSGNTGELFF TGCGCCAGCAGTGGCAACACCGGGGAGCTGTTTTTT
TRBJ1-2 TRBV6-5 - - CASSSALGGPNYGYTF TGTGCCAGCAGTTCCGCCCTGGGGGGACCTAACTATGGCTACACCTTC
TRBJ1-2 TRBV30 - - CAWTNPQTGLIGGYTF TGTGCCTGGACCAACCCACAAACAGGGTTGATCGGAGGCTACACCTTC
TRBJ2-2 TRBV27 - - CASGYSNSGPTGELFF TGTGCCAGCGGTTACTCAAACTCTGGGCCCACCGGGGAGCTGTTTTTT
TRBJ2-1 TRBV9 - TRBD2 CASSVEAGGYEQFF TGTGCCAGCAGCGTAGAAGCGGGGGGCTATGAGCAGTTCTTC
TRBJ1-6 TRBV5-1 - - CASSLETGLFNSPLHF TGCGCCAGCAGTTTGGAAACAGGGCTCTTTAATTCACCCCTCCACTTT
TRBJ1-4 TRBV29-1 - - CSVTYQGQGEKLFF TGCAGCGTTACCTACCAGGGGCAGGGTGAAAAACTGTTTTTT
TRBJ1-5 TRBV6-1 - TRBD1 CASSVNRGDNSNQPQHF TGTGCCAGCAGTGTCAACAGGGGCGACAATAGCAATCAGCCCCAGCATTTT
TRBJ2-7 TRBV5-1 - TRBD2 CASSSSGRGEQYF TGCGCCAGCAGCTCTAGCGGGAGGGGTGAGCAGTACTTC
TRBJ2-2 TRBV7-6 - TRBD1 CASSSNLQGAGTGELFF TGTGCCAGCAGCTCAAACCTCCAGGGGGCAGGCACCGGGGAGCTGTTTTTT
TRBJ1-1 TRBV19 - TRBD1 CASSRDRRTEAFF TGTGCCAGTAGTAGGGACAGACGTACTGAAGCTTTCTTT
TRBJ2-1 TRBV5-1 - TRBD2 CASSSGLAVYNEQFF TGCGCCAGCAGCTCTGGACTAGCGGTCTACAATGAGCAGTTCTTC
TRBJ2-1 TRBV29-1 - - CSVEAGLSYNEQFF TGCAGCGTTGAGGCGGGTCTCTCCTACAATGAGCAGTTCTTC
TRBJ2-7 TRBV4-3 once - CASSQDQGGEQYF TGCGCCAGCAGCCAAGATCAGGGAGGCGAGCAGTACTTC
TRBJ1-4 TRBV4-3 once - CASSPGQSTNEKLFF TGCGCCAGCAGCCCCGGACAGTCAACTAATGAAAAACTGTTTTTT
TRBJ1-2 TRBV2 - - CASRGAEGDGYTF TGTGCCAGCAGAGGGGCCGAAGGGGATGGCTACACCTTC
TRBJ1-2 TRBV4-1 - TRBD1 CASSQEQGYPGYTF TGCGCCAGCAGCCAGGAACAGGGGTATCCTGGCTACACCTTC
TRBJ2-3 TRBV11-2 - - CASRSGYSTDTQYF TGTGCCAGCAGAAGCGGGTATAGCACAGATACGCAGTATTTT
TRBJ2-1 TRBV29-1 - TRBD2 CSVETSGRSYNEQFF TGCAGCGTTGAGACTAGCGGGAGGTCCTACAATGAGCAGTTCTTC
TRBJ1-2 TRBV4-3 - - CASSQELGYGYTF TGCGCCAGCAGCCAAGAGCTCGGCTATGGCTACACCTTC
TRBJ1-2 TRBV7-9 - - CASSLDIYGYTF TGTGCCAGCAGCTTAGATATCTATGGCTACACCTTC
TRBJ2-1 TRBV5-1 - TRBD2 CASSRTSGGSRISYNEQFF TGCGCCAGCAGTCGGACTAGCGGGGGTTCTCGAATCTCCTACAATGAGCAGTTCTTC
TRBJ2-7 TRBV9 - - CASSVSSSSYEQYF TGTGCCAGCAGCGTTTCCTCGAGCTCCTACGAGCAGTACTTC
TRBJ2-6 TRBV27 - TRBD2 CASSPPGGSGANVLTF TGTGCCAGCAGTCCCCCGGGGGGGAGTGGGGCCAACGTCCTGACTTTC
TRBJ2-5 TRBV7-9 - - CASSPPTGTETQYF TGTGCCAGCAGCCCTCCAACAGGGACGGAGACCCAGTACTTC
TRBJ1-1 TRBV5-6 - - CASSTYRRDSEAFF TGTGCCAGCAGCACGTACAGGCGTGACTCTGAAGCTTTCTTT
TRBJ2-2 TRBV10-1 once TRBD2 CASKGTSGRPVAPGELFF TGCGCCAGTAAGGGGACTAGCGGGAGACCCGTGGCTCCCGGGGAGCTGTTTTTT
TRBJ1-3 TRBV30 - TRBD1 CAWSRSPGTGVGNTIYF TGTGCCTGGAGTCGCTCCCCTGGGACAGGGGTCGGAAACACCATATATTTT
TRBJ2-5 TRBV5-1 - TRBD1 CASSSGTGGTQETQYF TGCGCCAGCAGCTCAGGGACAGGGGGCACCCAAGAGACCCAGTACTTC
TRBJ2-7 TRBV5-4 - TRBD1 CASSPDRGRGEQYF TGTGCCAGCAGCCCGGACAGGGGGCGGGGCGAGCAGTACTTC
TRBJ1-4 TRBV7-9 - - CASSLQMTGRYEKLFF TGTGCCAGCAGCTTACAAATGACGGGGAGATATGAAAAACTGTTTTTT
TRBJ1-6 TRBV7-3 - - CASSLYRALHF TGTGCCAGCAGCTTATACAGGGCCCTCCACTTT
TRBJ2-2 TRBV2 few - CASSHPAPTRWAGELFF TGTGCCAGCAGTCACCCGGCACCGACGAGGTGGGCCGGGGAGCTGTTTTTT
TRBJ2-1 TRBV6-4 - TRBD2 CASSASAGAYNEQFF TGTGCCAGCAGTGCTTCGGCGGGGGCCTACAATGAGCAGTTCTTC
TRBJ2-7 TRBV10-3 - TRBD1 CAISDFRSTGGGEQYF TGTGCCATCAGTGATTTTCGGTCGACAGGGGGGGGCGAGCAGTACTTC
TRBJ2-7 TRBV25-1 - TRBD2 CASMGLGSYEQYF TGTGCCAGCATGGGACTAGGATCTTACGAGCAGTACTTC